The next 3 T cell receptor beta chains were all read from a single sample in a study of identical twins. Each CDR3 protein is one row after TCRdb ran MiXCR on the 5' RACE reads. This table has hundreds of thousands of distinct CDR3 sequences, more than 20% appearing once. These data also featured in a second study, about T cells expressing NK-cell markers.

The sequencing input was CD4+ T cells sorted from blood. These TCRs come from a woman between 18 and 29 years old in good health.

The CDR3 region is CATSRDGRGPYNEQFF. In DNA form, the CDR3 reads TGTGCCACCAGCAGAGACGGCAGGGGGCCCTACAATGAGCAGTTCTTC. The J gene is TRBJ2-1, the V gene TRBV15, with 8 bases matching TRBD1. From germline, CDR1 is LNHNV and CDR2 YYDKDF (reference sequence). The CDR3 spans 16 residues. With 0 bases clipped from V and 2 bases from J, the junction kept 3 bases outside the gene matches.

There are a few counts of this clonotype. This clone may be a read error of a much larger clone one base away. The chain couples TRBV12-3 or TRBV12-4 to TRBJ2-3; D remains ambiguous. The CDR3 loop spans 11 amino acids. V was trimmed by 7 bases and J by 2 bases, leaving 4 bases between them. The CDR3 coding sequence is TGTGCCAGCACTTACACAGATACGCAGTATTTT. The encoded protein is CASTYTDTQYF.

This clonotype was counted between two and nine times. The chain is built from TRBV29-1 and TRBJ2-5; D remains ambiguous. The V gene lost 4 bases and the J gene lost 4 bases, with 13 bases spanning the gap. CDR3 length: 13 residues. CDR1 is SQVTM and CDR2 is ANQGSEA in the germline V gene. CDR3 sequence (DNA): TGCAGCGTTGTGGACCCCAGGAGAGAGACCCAGTACTTC. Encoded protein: CSVVDPRRETQYF.